This T cell receptor (beta chain) appears in the sequencing data of a study of response to subunit inactivated influenza vaccine. Study-wide findings and caveats: Only a handful of new T cells, the authors suggested, are recruited with each seasonal influenza vaccination.

Regarding this clonotype: Its target is unknown.

TCRdb independently ran MiXCR on the RT-PCR reads; one entry per CDR3 protein. The sample contains around 850,000 distinct CDR3 sequences, roughly 20% of which appear only once. The TCR was taken from a man in his fifties or sixties who received an inactivated influenza vaccine. The specimen comprised PBMCs from blood, sampled 5 days after vaccination.

CDR3 sequence: CASSPRTPDEQFF. In DNA, the CDR3 is TGTGCCAGCAGCCCTCGGACCCCGGATGAGCAGTTCTTC. The chain couples TRBV4-2 to TRBJ2-1; D unclear. Germline assignment: CDR1 LGHNA and CDR2 YNFKEQ. V was shortened by 4 bases and J by 8 bases, with 12 bases between the two germline ends. This CDR3 has 13 residues.